Shown below are 28 T cell receptor beta chains from a single sample sequenced in a study of OX40 agonist ivuxolimab in advanced cancers. Sequenced by immunoSEQ multiplex PCR; TCRdb stores in-frame clones only, minus some. The sample carries fewer than 140,000 clones, 75% to 95% recorded once. The source was CD4+ or CD8+ T cells sorted from blood, collected in a trial of the OX40 agonist ivuxolimab. Receptors originate from an adult with an advanced solid tumor such as melanoma, head and neck, liver or kidney cancer.

The chain couples TRBV19 to TRBJ1-6; D might be TRBD1 (5 bases). CDR1 and CDR2 from the germline V gene are LNHDA and SQIVND (reference sequence). V was cut by 6 bases and J by 6 bases, with 9 bases left in between. The CDR3 has 13 amino acids. CDR3 amino acids: CASSPQGNSPLHF. The DNA for the CDR3 is TGTGCCAGTAGCCCTCAGGGTAATTCACCCCTCCACTTT.

The CDR3: CASSWIGTALEAFF. CDR3 coding DNA: TGTGCCAGCAGCTGGATAGGGACAGCACTTGAAGCTTTCTTT. The gene calls are TRBV5-5 and TRBJ1-1; 7 bases map to TRBD1. V lost 3 bases, J lost 7 bases, and 9 bases stayed unmatched. CDR3 length: 14 residues. CDR1 is SGHKS and CDR2 is YYEKEE in the germline V gene (reference sequence).

The chain combines TRBV7-2 with TRBJ2-7, with TRBD1 matching 9 bases. Germline values: CDR1 SGHTA, CDR2 FQGNSA. Trimming took 5 bases from V and 0 from J; bases not matched to a gene: 8. The CDR3 sequence is 16 residues long. The CDR3 DNA follows: TGTGCCAGCAGCCGAGGGGGGACAGGGAGCTCCTACGAGCAGTACTTC. This sequence encodes CASSRGGTGSSYEQYF.

The J gene is TRBJ2-7, the V gene TRBV19; D is ambiguous. The V end was cut by 5 bases, the J end by 4 bases, with 9 bases between. CDR3 size: 12 residues. Germline V gene lookup returns CDR1 LNHDA and CDR2 SQIVND (reference sequence). The CDR3 DNA follows: TGTGCCAGTAGTCTCTGGGGTTACGAGCAGTACTTC. Encoded protein: CASSLWGYEQYF.

The chain is built from TRBV2 and TRBJ2-1; 9 bases are a match to TRBD2. V lost 5 bases to trimming and J lost 2 bases; unmatched junction nucleotides: 4. Germline V gene lookup returns CDR1 SNHLY and CDR2 FYNNEI. The CDR3 contains 15 residues. CDR3 coding DNA: TGTGCCAGCAGTCTTATAGCGGGGGCCTACAATGAGCAGTTCTTC. Protein sequence: CASSLIAGAYNEQFF.

The chain uses TRBV9 and TRBJ1-1; weak D call: TRBD1 (5 bases). Trimming pared 5 bases from V and 4 bases from J, leaving 24 bases between. The germline gives CDR1 SGDLS, CDR2 YYNGEE. The CDR3 has 17 amino acids. The CDR3 DNA is TGTGCCAGCAGTCTTACAGGAGGGTTACTGGGGGGCACTGAAGCTTTCTTT. This encodes CASSLTGGLLGGTEAFF.

The genes are TRBV10-3 and TRBJ1-6, with 8 bases that match TRBD1. Germline trimming cut 5 bases from V and 7 bases from J; bases unmatched to any gene: 4. CDR1 is ENHRY, CDR2 SYGVKD, per germline. The CDR3 is made up of 14 amino acids. Written as DNA, the CDR3 is TGTGCCATCAGTACGGACAGGGTCAATTCACCCCTCCACTTT. As protein: CAISTDRVNSPLHF.

V and J are TRBV27 and TRBJ1-2; TRBD1 might be the D (5 bases). Germline V CDR1 and CDR2: MNHEY, SMNVEV (reference sequence). The ends were cut back, 3 bases at V and 1 base at J, with 12 bases in the middle. The length of the CDR3 is 15 residues. CDR3 sequence reads: CASSLGPGLNYGYTF. The CDR3 bases are TGTGCCAGCAGTTTGGGTCCAGGGCTTAACTATGGCTACACCTTC.

V is TRBV5-1 and J is TRBJ2-6; D is unresolved. The V and J ends lost 4 bases and 0 bases respectively, with 5 bases between them. The CDR3 runs to 14 residues. Germline values: CDR1 SGHRS, CDR2 YFSETQ. The CDR3: CASSTVSGANVLTF. The CDR3 DNA is TGCGCCAGCAGCACAGTCTCTGGGGCCAACGTCCTGACTTTC.

The V gene is TRBV6-5, the J gene TRBJ1-2; 7 positions agree with TRBD1. V gave up 3 bases and J gave up 7 bases; unmatched junction bases: 8. CDR1 is MNHEY and CDR2 is SVGAGI in the germline V gene. The CDR3 covers 14 residues. The CDR3 coding sequence is TGTGCCAGCAGTTATATTGAGGGGGCGCGTGGCTACACCTTC. Translation gives CASSYIEGARGYTF.

In this sample, this clone turned up once. The rearrangement uses TRBV10-3 and TRBJ2-2; D possibly corresponds to TRBD1 (5 bases). Germline CDR1 and CDR2: ENHRY and SYGVKD. Trimming took off 10 bases at V and 6 bases at J, with 9 bases between the two ends. The CDR3 is 11 amino acids. The CDR3 nucleotides are TGTGCCACCCAGGGTTCCGGGGAGCTGTTTTTT. Translation gives CATQGSGELFF.

The chain joins TRBV28 to TRBJ1-2, with D possibly TRBD1 on 5 matching bases. In germline, CDR1 is MDHEN, CDR2 SYDVKM. Trimming removed 2 bases at V and 2 bases at J, with 9 bases between. This CDR3 is built from 14 residues. In DNA form, the CDR3 reads TGTGCCAGCAGTTTAGGGGGGGTGAACTATGGCTACACCTTC. This encodes CASSLGGVNYGYTF.

The chain couples TRBV30 to TRBJ1-5; possibly TRBD1 for D (6 bases). The CDR3 is 14 amino acids. The germline V and J ends were trimmed by 0 bases and 9 bases, with 15 bases remaining between them. Looked up from germline, CDR1 is GTSNPN and CDR2 is SVGIG (reference sequence). As DNA, the CDR3 is TGTGCCTGGAGTGTAGGGGGGAGCGGATTGCCCCAGCATTTT. It is translated as CAWSVGGSGLPQHF. Filled out from reference TRBV30 and TRBJ1-5, the complete variable domain reads SQTIHQWPATLVQPVGSPLSLECTVEGTSNPNLYWYRQAAGRGLQLLFYSVGIGQISSEVPQNLSASRPQDRQFILSSKKLLLSDSGFYLCAWSVGGSGLPQHFGDGTRLSIL.

The chain uses TRBV6-6 and TRBJ1-5; D is unclear. The ends were cut back, 5 bases at V and 5 bases at J, with 19 bases in the middle. The V gene's germline CDR1 is MNHNY and CDR2 SVGAGI (reference sequence). CDR3 length equals 16 residues. The CDR3 spells CASSRVGSSGDQPQHF. DNA of the CDR3: TGTGCCAGCAGTAGAGTGGGGTCCTCGGGAGATCAGCCCCAGCATTTT.

This clone was counted once. The chain is built from TRBV7-8 and TRBJ2-5; 12 positions agree with TRBD1. Unmatched junction bases numbered 14, after V lost 10 bases and J lost 5 bases. This CDR3 has 16 residues. Germline assignment: CDR1 SGHVS and CDR2 FQNEAQ. In DNA form, the CDR3 reads TGTGCCACGGGACAGGGGGCGCGGTCCTTTGGGGAGACCCAGTACTTC. Encoded protein: CATGQGARSFGETQYF.

This sequence joins TRBV5-5 and TRBJ1-1; D not certain. V was shortened by 0 bases and J by 2 bases, with 11 bases between the two germline ends. Germline V gene data show CDR1 as SGHKS and CDR2 as YYEKEE (reference sequence). This CDR3 has 15 residues. CDR3: CASSLGETGNTEAFF. The CDR3 DNA is TGTGCCAGCAGCTTGGGCGAAACGGGTAACACTGAAGCTTTCTTT. The whole variable domain, filled in from reference TRBV5-5 and TRBJ1-1, reads DAGVTQSPTHLIKTRGQQVTLRCSPISGHKSVSWYQQVLGQGPQFIFQYYEKEERGRGNFPDRFSARQFPNYSSELNVNALLLGDSALYLCASSLGETGNTEAFFGQGTRLTVV.

The V gene is TRBV5-8, the J gene TRBJ2-1; 9 positions agree with TRBD2. Germline assignment: CDR1 SGHTS and CDR2 YDEGEE. J lost 4 bases, V lost 0 bases, and 8 bases had no gene match. This CDR3 spans 17 amino acids. The CDR3 reads CASSLGWSGGQYNEQFF. CDR3 coding DNA: TGTGCCAGCAGCTTGGGATGGAGCGGGGGGCAATACAATGAGCAGTTCTTC.

The chain has TRBV21-1 and TRBJ2-5; TRBD2 was called by the table and not checked on the DNA. TRBV21-1 is described as a pseudogene. The CDR3 has 16 amino acids. The CDR3 nucleotides are TGTGCCAGCTGGTTTCCACCGCGACTAGCGGAAGAGACCCAGTACTTC. Translating gives CASWFPPRLAEETQYF.

The J gene is TRBJ2-5, the V gene TRBV11-3; TRBD1 matches 7 bases. Trimming took 1 base from V and 5 from J; bases not matched to a gene: 1. The CDR3 contains 13 residues. Germline lookup yields CDR1 SGHNT and CDR2 YENEEA. The CDR3 protein is CASSLARGETQYF. The CDR3, as DNA: TGTGCCAGCAGCTTAGCCAGGGGGGAGACCCAGTACTTC. The full variable domain, with the rest looked up from reference TRBV11-3 and TRBJ2-5, is EAGVVQSPRYKIIEKKQPVAFWCNPISGHNTLYWYLQNLGQGPELLIRYENEEAVDDSQLPKDRFSAERLKGVDSTLKIQPAELGDSAVYLCASSLARGETQYFGPGTRLLVL.

The CDR3 is CASRKGNQPQHF. CDR3 nucleotide sequence: TGTGCCAGCAGAAAGGGCAATCAGCCCCAGCATTTT. The chain carries TRBV6-5 and TRBJ1-5; D gene uncertain. The germline V gene encodes CDR1 MNHEY and CDR2 SVGAGI. This CDR3 has 12 amino acids. Trimming took off 6 bases at V and 2 bases at J, with 5 bases between the two ends.

V is TRBV30 and J is TRBJ2-3; D unresolved. Per germline, CDR1 GTSNPN and CDR2 SVGIG (reference sequence). CDR3 length equals 15 residues. V dropped 6 bases and J dropped 0 bases, with 16 bases sitting between them. The CDR3 sequence: CACTLGARSTDTQYF. The CDR3 DNA reads TGTGCCTGCACCCTAGGAGCGAGAAGCACAGATACGCAGTATTTT.

The chain recombines TRBV10-3 with TRBJ1-1, with 11 positions matching TRBD1. Per the germline V gene, CDR1 is ENHRY and CDR2 is SYGVKD. This CDR3 is built from 14 residues. Trimming removed 6 bases from V and 7 bases from J; junction bases left unmatched: 7. CDR3 coding DNA: TGTGCCATCAGGACGGGACAGGGGGAGAGTGAAGCTTTCTTT. Translating it yields CAIRTGQGESEAFF.

The chain links TRBV6-6 to TRBJ2-7; D remains unclear. Per the germline V gene, CDR1 is MNHNY and CDR2 is SVGAGI (reference sequence). The CDR3 length is 14 residues. Trimming stripped 6 bases from V and 6 bases from J, with 18 bases between. Here the CDR3 reads CASRGGFMTGEQYF. In DNA, the CDR3 is TGTGCCAGCAGGGGCGGCTTCATGACCGGCGAGCAGTACTTC.

This clone was seen a handful of times. This chain connects TRBV6-1 to TRBJ1-2, with TRBD1 matching 9 bases. The CDR3 spans 13 residues. J was trimmed by 6 bases and V by 2 bases; bases with no gene match: 1. Germline values: CDR1 MNHNS, CDR2 SASEGT. The CDR3 region is CASSETGGHGYTF. The DNA of the CDR3 is TGTGCCAGCAGTGAAACAGGGGGCCATGGCTACACCTTC.

V usage is TRBV10-3 and J usage is TRBJ2-7, with D maybe TRBD2 (5 bases). Trimming removed 8 bases at V and 2 bases at J, with 16 bases between. Germline V gene lookup returns CDR1 ENHRY and CDR2 SYGVKD. This CDR3 contains 14 residues. The CDR3 region is CAIADGKATYEQYF. The DNA of the CDR3 is TGTGCCATCGCCGACGGGAAAGCCACCTACGAGCAGTACTTC.

The genes are TRBV5-1 and TRBJ2-5, with D hard to call. V lost 1 base and J 2 bases, leaving 9 bases between the germline ends. The CDR3 has 14 amino acids. Germline values: CDR1 SGHRS, CDR2 YFSETQ. CDR3 in amino acids: CASSLWRKQETQYF. In DNA form, the CDR3 reads TGCGCCAGCAGCTTGTGGCGGAAACAAGAGACCCAGTACTTC.

The CDR3 here is CASSGQGSTNEKLFF. DNA for the CDR3: TGTGCCAGCTCTGGACAGGGGTCGACTAATGAAAAACTGTTTTTT. V is TRBV18 and J is TRBJ1-4, with 9 bases lining up with TRBD1. The CDR3 spans 15 residues. The germline V gene encodes CDR1 KGHSH and CDR2 LQKENI. The V and J ends lost 6 bases and 2 bases, in that order; junction bases with no gene match: 4. Full variable domain (missing parts from reference TRBV18 and TRBJ1-4): NAGVMQNPRHLVRRRGQEARLRCSPMKGHSHVYWYRQLPEEGLKFMVYLQKENIIDESGMPKERFSAEFPKEGPSILRIQQVVRGDSAAYFCASSGQGSTNEKLFFGSGTQLSVL.

The CDR3 protein is CASRIPSGTNYGYTF. CDR3 bases: TGTGCCAGCAGGATTCCATCCGGGACTAACTATGGCTACACCTTC. The V gene is TRBV28, the J gene TRBJ1-2, with D hard to call. From germline, CDR1 is MDHEN and CDR2 SYDVKM. Trimming pared 6 bases from V and 0 bases from J, leaving 14 bases between. The CDR3 totals 15 residues.